These T cell receptor beta chains were read from a single sample in a study of shared clonotypes between healthy human individuals. Profiling relied on immunoSEQ multiplex PCR, and the TCRdb table lists in-frame clones only, not all of them. The repertoire has 1.5 million to 2.5 million clones, around 96% of them found once; the top ten carry approximately 1.2%. The source material was naive CD8+ T cells sorted from blood. The source is a man in his late teens or twenties in good health. Both conserved end residues are part of each CDR3. The D gene is left open where the match is weak. The listing skips clone size in some rows; elsewhere it reads once, few, many or a size class.

CDR3nt	CDR3aa	v_gene	d_gene	abundance	j_gene
TGCGCCAGCAGCCAGCGAACACACGAGACCCAGTACTTC	CASSQRTHETQYF	TRBV4-1	-	-	TRBJ2-5
TGTGCCAGCAGTGCATTCAACCAGGGGGCCGAGCAGTACTTC	CASSAFNQGAEQYF	TRBV9	TRBD1	-	TRBJ2-7
TGTGCCAGCAGGGATCGGGACTCGCTCTACGAGCAGTACTTC	CASRDRDSLYEQYF	TRBV7-9	-	-	TRBJ2-7
TGTGCCAGCAGCGCACAAACACATACCTACCAGCAGTACTTC	CASSAQTHTYQQYF	TRBV5-6	-	-	TRBJ2-7
TGCGCCAGCAGCCCGGACGGGGCTAGCCCAGATACGCAGTATTTT	CASSPDGASPDTQYF	TRBV4-3	-	-	TRBJ2-3
TGTGCCAGCAGTGAAGGGGCAGGCTATAATTCACCCCTCCACTTT	CASSEGAGYNSPLHF	TRBV2	-	-	TRBJ1-6
TGTGCCAGCAGCTTTTCGCCGACTAGCGGAGACAATGAGCAGTTCTTC	CASSFSPTSGDNEQFF	TRBV9	TRBD2	-	TRBJ2-1
TGTGCCAGCAGTGAAGGTCAAAATGGTTCTTACGAGCAGTACTTC	CASSEGQNGSYEQYF	TRBV2	-	-	TRBJ2-7
TGCGCCAGCAGCCAGAAGGGGCCTTCTAACTATGGCTACACCTTC	CASSQKGPSNYGYTF	TRBV4-1	-	-	TRBJ1-2
TGTGCCAGCAGCCGACAGGGAGATGGGACCCAGTACTTC	CASSRQGDGTQYF	TRBV5-6	TRBD1	-	TRBJ2-5
TGTGCCAGCAGCTATGGGTCCTACGAGCAGTACTTC	CASSYGSYEQYF	TRBV5-6	-	-	TRBJ2-7
TGTGCCAGCAGCCCTTGGGACCGAAGCACAGATACGCAGTATTTT	CASSPWDRSTDTQYF	TRBV7-9	-	-	TRBJ2-3
TGTGCCAGTAGTTCCCCGGGCTGGGACACTGAAGCTTTCTTT	CASSSPGWDTEAFF	TRBV19	-	-	TRBJ1-1
TGTGCCAGCAGTCCGACAGGGGAGAGGGAAGATACGCAGTATTTT	CASSPTGEREDTQYF	TRBV28	TRBD1	-	TRBJ2-3
TGTGCCAGCGTCCTGCTCGCGAACACCGGGGAGCTGTTTTTT	CASVLLANTGELFF	TRBV11-2	-	-	TRBJ2-2
TGCGCCAGCAGCTTCGACTACCTCTCCTACGAGCAGTACTTC	CASSFDYLSYEQYF	TRBV5-1	-	once	TRBJ2-7